This T cell receptor (beta chain) originates from a study of molecular identifiers for immune sequencing clone quantification. Study summary: RNA from approximately 20,000 or 100,000 naive CD8 cells was split five ways in replicates, with four sequenced.

To note about this clonotype: Its target is not known. A read error may be the cause here, since a much bigger clone is one base away.

V was cut by 4 bases and J by 9 bases, with 26 bases left in between. Germline loops: CDR1 SEHNR, CDR2 FQNEAQ (reference sequence). The CDR3 length is 17 residues. General study findings and limits: Naive cells had under 1% of molecules in clones above 20 RNA copies, effectors over 97%. Among around 1 million naive cells, as was reported, spiked Jurkat TCR RNA from one cell was detectable.

Bulk TCR libraries were made with methods that had been previously described and with listed TCR primers. Each CDR3 protein is one row after TCRdb ran MiXCR on the PCR reads. The repertoire holds about 97,000 distinct CDR3 sequences, with approximately 24% as singletons. The V gene is TRBV7-9, the J gene TRBJ2-3; weak D call: TRBD1 (8 bases). The clonotype was recovered from a human donor in good health. Some libraries in this study had Jurkat cell RNA spiked in. Sample: naive CD8+ T cells from blood, with Jurkat cell RNA spiked in. Described subset: FACS-sorted CD8+CD4-CCR7+CD45RA+ naive T cells. CDR3 bases: TGTGCCAGCAGCTGTTCAGGGGGCATCGCGGGAGAGGACACGCAGTATTTT. Residues: CASSCSGGIAGEDTQYF.